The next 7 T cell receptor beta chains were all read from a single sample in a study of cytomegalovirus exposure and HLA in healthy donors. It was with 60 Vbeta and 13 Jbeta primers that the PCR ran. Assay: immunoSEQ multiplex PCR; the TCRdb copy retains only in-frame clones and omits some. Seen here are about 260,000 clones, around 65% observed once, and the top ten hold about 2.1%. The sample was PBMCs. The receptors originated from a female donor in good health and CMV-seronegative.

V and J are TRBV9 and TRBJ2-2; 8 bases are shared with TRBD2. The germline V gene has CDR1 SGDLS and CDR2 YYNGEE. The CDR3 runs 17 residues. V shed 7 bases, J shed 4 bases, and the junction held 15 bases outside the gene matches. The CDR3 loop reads CASQSVAGTQGTGELFF. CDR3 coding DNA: TGTGCCAGCCAATCGGTAGCGGGAACTCAGGGCACCGGGGAGCTGTTTTTT.

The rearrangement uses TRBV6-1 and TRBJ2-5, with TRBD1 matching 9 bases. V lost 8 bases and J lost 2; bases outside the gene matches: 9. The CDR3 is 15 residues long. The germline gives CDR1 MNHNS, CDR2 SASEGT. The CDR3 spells CASLNIDRGQETQYF. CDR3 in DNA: TGTGCCAGCCTAAACATTGACAGGGGGCAAGAGACCCAGTACTTC.

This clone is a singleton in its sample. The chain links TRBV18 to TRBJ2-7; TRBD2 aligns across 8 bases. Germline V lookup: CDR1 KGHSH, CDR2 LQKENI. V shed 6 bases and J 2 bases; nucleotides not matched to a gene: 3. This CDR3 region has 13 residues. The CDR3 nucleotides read TGTGCCAGCTCCGAGGGACTAGCCTACGAGCAGTACTTC. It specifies CASSEGLAYEQYF.

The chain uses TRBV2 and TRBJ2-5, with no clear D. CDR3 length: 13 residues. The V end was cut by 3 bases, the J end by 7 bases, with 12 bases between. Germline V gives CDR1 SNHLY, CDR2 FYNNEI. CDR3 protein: CASSDGLSGTQYF. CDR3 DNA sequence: TGTGCCAGCAGTGATGGCCTCTCGGGGACCCAGTACTTC.

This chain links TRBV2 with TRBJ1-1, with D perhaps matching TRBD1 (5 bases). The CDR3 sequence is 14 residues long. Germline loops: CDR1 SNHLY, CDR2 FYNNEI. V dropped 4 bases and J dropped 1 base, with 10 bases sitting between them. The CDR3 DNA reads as TGTGCCAGCAGTGGTTCAACAGGGAACACTGAAGCTTTCTTT. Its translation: CASSGSTGNTEAFF.

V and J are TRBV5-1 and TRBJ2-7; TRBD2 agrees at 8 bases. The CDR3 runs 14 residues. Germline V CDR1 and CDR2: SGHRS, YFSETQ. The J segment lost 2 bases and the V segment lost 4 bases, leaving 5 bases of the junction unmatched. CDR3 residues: CASSHSGDPYEQYF. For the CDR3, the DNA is TGCGCCAGCAGCCATAGCGGGGACCCCTACGAGCAGTACTTC.

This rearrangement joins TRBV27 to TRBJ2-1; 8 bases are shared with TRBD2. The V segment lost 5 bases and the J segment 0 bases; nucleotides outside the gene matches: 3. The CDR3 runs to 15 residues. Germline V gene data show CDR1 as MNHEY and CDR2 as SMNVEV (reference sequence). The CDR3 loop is CASSISGTSYNEQFF. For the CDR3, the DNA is TGTGCCAGCAGTATTAGCGGGACCTCCTACAATGAGCAGTTCTTC.